In this sample, the clone carrying this T cell receptor beta chain turned up once. Antigen unknown. These data originate in a study of T cell responses to AZD1222 COVID-19 vaccine. The germline gives CDR1 LNHDA, CDR2 SQIVND (reference sequence). The CDR3 runs 15 residues. Trimming pared 3 bases from V and 4 bases from J, leaving 15 bases between. TCRdb keeps only in-frame clones here, not all; method: immunoSEQ multiplex PCR. Counted here are under 150,000 clones, over 90% occurring once; the ten biggest clones make up 0.9% to 0.95%. The study's findings and limits: It was only after the peak T cell response that any repertoires were sampled. Rises in breadth and depth of Spike-specific TCRs came after two AZD1222 doses. At baseline, seropositivity was found in only a handful of AZD1222 recipients.

The TCR was taken from an adult in good health. V and J are TRBV19 and TRBJ1-2; D gene unclear. The sample in question was peripheral blood, obtained on day 0 of AZD1222 vaccination. CDR3 sequence reads: CASSMRGQGSYGYTF. CDR3 coding DNA: TGTGCCAGTAGTATGCGGGGTCAAGGGTCCTATGGCTACACCTTC.